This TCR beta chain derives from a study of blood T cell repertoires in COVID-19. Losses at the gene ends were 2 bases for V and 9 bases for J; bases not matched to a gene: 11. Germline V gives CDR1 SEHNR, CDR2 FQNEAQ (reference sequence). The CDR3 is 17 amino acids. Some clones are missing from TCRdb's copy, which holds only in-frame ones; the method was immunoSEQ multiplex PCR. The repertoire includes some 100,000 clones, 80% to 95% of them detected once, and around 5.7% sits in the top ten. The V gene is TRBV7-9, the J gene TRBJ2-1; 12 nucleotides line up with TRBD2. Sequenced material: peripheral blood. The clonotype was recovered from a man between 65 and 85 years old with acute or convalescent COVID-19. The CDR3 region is CASSLRGLAGMLSEQFF. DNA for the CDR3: TGTGCCAGCAGCTTAAGGGGACTAGCGGGTATGTTGAGTGAGCAGTTCTTC.